What follows are 14 T cell receptor beta chains derived from one specimen sequenced in a study of T-cell memory formation after mild COVID-19. TCRdb reprocessed the 5' RACE reads with MiXCR, giving one entry per CDR3 protein. The data hold roughly 340,000 distinct CDR3 sequences, with more than 15% observed a single time. Material for sequencing was PBMCs or a T cell subset sorted from them (not recorded which). These receptors were obtained from a man between 18 and 29 years old who had mild COVID-19 (a few samples of this study predate the infection). Cell type and time point are not known.

This clonotype showed up many times. The V gene is TRBV18, the J gene TRBJ1-1; weak D call: TRBD1 (5 bases). V was clipped by 3 bases and J by 5 bases, with 13 bases between them. CDR1 and CDR2 (germline): KGHSH, LQKENI. The CDR3 is 14 amino acids. The CDR3 region is CASSPSRGGTEAFF. The DNA for the CDR3 is TGTGCCAGCTCACCTTCTAGGGGCGGGACTGAAGCTTTCTTT.

This chain joins TRBV20-1 and TRBJ2-5; D may correspond to TRBD1 or TRBD2 (5 bases each). The germline V gene encodes CDR1 DFQATT and CDR2 SNEGSKA (reference sequence). Trimming left V 3 bases short and J 5 bases short, with 16 bases between. This CDR3 is built from 14 residues. The CDR3: CSASFIGTVETQYF. The CDR3 DNA is TGCAGTGCTAGTTTTATAGGGACGGTGGAGACCCAGTACTTC.

CDR3 sequence: CATSGPTNNEQFF. DNA for the CDR3: TGTGCCACCAGTGGACCGACCAACAATGAGCAGTTCTTC. The chain uses TRBV24-1 and TRBJ2-1; no firm D call. There are 13 residues in the CDR3. The germline CDR1 and CDR2 sequences are KGHDR and SFDVKD. V was trimmed by 5 bases and J by 5 bases, leaving 9 bases between them.

This clonotype was picked up a small number of times. The genes are TRBV7-9 and TRBJ2-7; D is possibly TRBD1 (6 bases). Germline CDR1 reads SEHNR; CDR2 reads FQNEAQ (reference sequence). The CDR3 loop spans 14 amino acids. The germline V and J ends were trimmed by 2 bases and 0 bases, with 8 bases remaining between them. CDR3 coding DNA: TGTGCCAGCAGCTTACAGGGGACCTCCTACGAGCAGTACGTC. Translation: CASSLQGTSYEQYV.

V usage is TRBV6-5 and J usage is TRBJ1-1, with 7 bases aligning to TRBD1. The germline V gene has CDR1 MNHEY and CDR2 SVGAGI. J lost 2 bases, V lost 2 bases, and 2 bases had no gene match. The CDR3 length is 14 residues. CDR3 sequence reads: CASSYGTANTEAFF. The DNA for the CDR3 is TGTGCCAGCAGTTACGGGACAGCCAACACTGAAGCTTTCTTT.

The CDR3 region has the DNA TGCAGCGTTGGTGTGAGCTCCTACAATGAGCAGTTCTTC. This encodes CSVGVSSYNEQFF. The chain has TRBV29-1 and TRBJ2-1; D uncertain. The germline CDR1 and CDR2 sequences are SQVTM and ANQGSEA. V shed 4 bases and J shed 0 bases, with 7 bases lying between them. The CDR3 runs to 13 residues.

There are a few counts of this clonotype. The CDR3 protein is CASSPGGGSPLHF. In DNA form, the CDR3 reads TGTGCCAGCAGTCCAGGGGGGGGTTCACCCCTCCACTTT. This sequence joins TRBV7-3 and TRBJ1-6; 7 bases map to TRBD1. The CDR3 totals 13 residues. The germline gives CDR1 SGHTA, CDR2 FQGTGA. J lost 9 bases, V lost 6 bases, and 5 bases had no gene match.

The chain links TRBV5-1 to TRBJ1-6; D is uncertain. The V end lost 0 bases, the J end lost 3 bases, and 19 bases lay between the germline ends. This CDR3 is built from 19 residues. Looked up from germline, CDR1 is SGHRS and CDR2 is YFSETQ. The CDR3: CASSLVGITLLDYNSPLHF. CDR3 in DNA: TGCGCCAGCAGCTTGGTGGGAATTACTCTTCTGGACTATAATTCACCCCTCCACTTT.

There are a few counts of this clonotype. V and J are TRBV6-2 or TRBV6-3 and TRBJ1-2; 7 bases line up with TRBD1. The V gene's germline CDR1 is MNHEY and CDR2 SVGEGT. Trimming took 7 bases from V and 2 from J; bases not matched to a gene: 7. The CDR3 sequence is 14 residues long. CDR3 sequence reads: CASTRDSENYGYTF. The DNA of the CDR3 is TGTGCCAGCACCCGGGACAGCGAGAACTATGGCTACACCTTC.

In this sample, this clonotype turned up many times. This chain uses TRBV5-8 with TRBJ1-1; D is perhaps TRBD1 (6 bases). The CDR3 extends over 19 amino acids. Trimming stripped 6 bases from V and 1 base from J, with 28 bases between. Germline-derived CDR1 and CDR2 are SGHTS and YDEGEE. This chain's CDR3 is CASTPRGGLRVAGNTEAFF. In nucleotides, the CDR3 is TGTGCCAGCACCCCTCGGGGGGGGCTTCGGGTCGCCGGGAACACTGAAGCTTTCTTT.

CDR3 sequence: CASSFTSGVSYEQYF. The CDR3 bases are TGTGCCAGCAGTTTCACTAGCGGGGTGTCCTACGAGCAGTACTTC. The J gene is TRBJ2-7, the V gene TRBV27, with TRBD2 matching 10 bases. The V gene's germline CDR1 is MNHEY and CDR2 SMNVEV (reference sequence). The CDR3 is 15 amino acids. Trimming removed 3 bases from V and 1 base from J; junction bases left unmatched: 3.

The chain joins TRBV5-4 to TRBJ1-2; 9 bases match TRBD1. The CDR3 extends over 15 amino acids. The ends lost 3 bases at V and 7 bases at J; junction bases unmatched: 10. Germline V gene lookup returns CDR1 SGHNT and CDR2 YYREEE (reference sequence). The CDR3 DNA sequence: TGTGCCAGCAGCTACGATGATACAGGGGGCGTTGGCTACACCTTC. Its translation is CASSYDDTGGVGYTF.

This clonotype was found a few times. J is TRBJ1-1 and V is TRBV20-1, with D possibly matching TRBD1 (5 bases). In germline, CDR1 is DFQATT, CDR2 SNEGSKA (reference sequence). Trimming took off 8 bases at V and 3 bases at J, with 13 bases between the two ends. This CDR3 spans 12 amino acids. The CDR3 DNA reads TGCAGTTCAGGGAGAGGCGACACTGAAGCTTTCTTT. Amino acids: CSSGRGDTEAFF.

This clonotype turned up a few times. This chain links TRBV12-3 or TRBV12-4 with TRBJ1-4; the D is unclear. V lost 4 bases to trimming and J lost 4 bases, with 7 bases between them. The CDR3 has 13 residues. The CDR3 DNA is TGTGCCAGCAGTTCCCGGGGTAATGAAAAACTGTTTTTT. Encoded protein: CASSSRGNEKLFF.